A single sample gave rise to the 9 T cell receptor beta chains below, sequenced in a study of regulatory T cells in long-lasting Graves disease. Time point reported: persistent/refractory GD, antithyroid drugs over 5 years with positive TRAb. Making the TCR library involved RNA that had been extracted from PBMCs. Investigators prepared the TCR beta libraries by applying iRepertoire HTBI primers and Arm-PCR of CDR3 regions. TCRdb re-called the multiplex PCR reads through MiXCR, storing one row per CDR3 protein. The sample shows around 400,000 distinct CDR3 sequences, around 20% of them seen only once. Sequencing used peripheral blood mononuclear cells (PBMCs), obtained when the disease was refractory, from a patient treated with antithyroid drugs. These receptors came from a female donor with Graves disease.

The chain joins TRBV11-2 to TRBJ2-1; D unclear. Trimming stripped 0 bases from V and 7 bases from J, with 7 bases between. Germline assignment: CDR1 SGHAT and CDR2 FQNNGV. The CDR3 extends over 13 amino acids. Here the CDR3 DNA reads TGTGCCAGCAGCTTAGAAAGTTGGAATGAGCAGTTCTTC. Its protein is CASSLESWNEQFF.

This rearrangement joins TRBV18 to TRBJ1-6; maybe TRBD1 (5 bases). This CDR3 has 14 amino acids. V lost 1 base and J 8 bases, leaving 9 bases between the germline ends. Germline values: CDR1 KGHSH, CDR2 LQKENI. As DNA, the CDR3 is TGTGCCAGCTCACCACGGGACGGCTATTCACCCCTCCACTTT. It specifies CASSPRDGYSPLHF.

In the case of this clonotype: A read error is possible here, since a much larger clone lies one base away. V is TRBV5-1 and J is TRBJ2-7, with D perhaps matching TRBD2 (5 bases). This CDR3 contains 13 residues. CDR1 and CDR2 from the germline V gene are SGHRS and YFSETQ. CDR3 in amino acids: CAGSLGPGDEQYF. The CDR3 DNA reads as TGCGCCGGCAGCTTGGGTCCCGGGGACGAGCAGTACTTC.

This clonotype has a count of ten or more. The chain has TRBV9 and TRBJ1-1, with 7 nucleotides matching TRBD1. Germline loops: CDR1 SGDLS, CDR2 YYNGEE. J gave up 1 base and V 0 bases, and 3 bases lay outside the gene matches. This CDR3 has 15 amino acids. CDR3 DNA sequence: TGTGCCAGCAGCGTAGGGGGGACAGCGAACACTGAAGCTTTCTTT. This codes for CASSVGGTANTEAFF.

The chain links TRBV5-6 to TRBJ2-7; weak D call: TRBD2 (5 bases). V dropped 2 bases and J dropped 2 bases, with 11 bases sitting between them. This CDR3 is 14 amino acids long. Germline loops: CDR1 SGHDT, CDR2 YYEEEE. This CDR3 reads CASSFVDGAYEQYF. CDR3 DNA sequence: TGTGCCAGCAGCTTCGTCGACGGGGCCTACGAGCAGTACTTC.

DNA for the CDR3: TGCGCCAGCAGCTTGTGGACAAACACCGGGGAGCTGTTTTTT. It translates to CASSLWTNTGELFF. The rearrangement links TRBV5-1 to TRBJ2-2; a possible D gene is TRBD1 (5 bases). The CDR3 has 14 amino acids. Germline V lookup: CDR1 SGHRS, CDR2 YFSETQ. The V and J ends lost 1 base and 2 bases respectively, with 6 bases between them.

This clonotype was recorded a few times. The rearrangement uses TRBV27 and TRBJ2-3, with 11 positions matching TRBD2. CDR1 MNHEY and CDR2 SMNVEV come from the germline V gene (reference sequence). V was pared by 3 bases and J by 5 bases, with 7 bases of the junction left unmatched. The CDR3 length is 16 residues. The CDR3 coding sequence is TGTGCCAGCAGTTTGGGACTAGCGGTCGAGGTAGATACGCAGTATTTT. Residues: CASSLGLAVEVDTQYF.

This clonotype was observed many times. The chain has TRBV20-1 and TRBJ2-5; 12 nucleotides match TRBD2. The CDR3 extends over 14 amino acids. Germline CDR1 is DFQATT and CDR2 is SNEGSKA (reference sequence). Trimming at V came to 1 base and at J to 5 bases, leaving 2 bases not matched to a gene. The CDR3 spells CSARGLAGVETQYF. The CDR3 nucleotides are TGCAGTGCTAGAGGACTAGCGGGAGTTGAGACCCAGTACTTC.

In its sample, this clonotype was seen a few times. The J gene is TRBJ2-3, the V gene TRBV30; TRBD2 matches 7 bases. CDR1 GTSNPN and CDR2 SVGIG come from the germline V gene (reference sequence). The CDR3 runs to 15 residues. The ends lost 0 bases at V and 3 bases at J; junction bases unmatched: 6. In DNA, the CDR3 is TGTGCCTGGAGTGTACTCGGGGGGTCAACAGATACGCAGTATTTT. This codes for CAWSVLGGSTDTQYF.